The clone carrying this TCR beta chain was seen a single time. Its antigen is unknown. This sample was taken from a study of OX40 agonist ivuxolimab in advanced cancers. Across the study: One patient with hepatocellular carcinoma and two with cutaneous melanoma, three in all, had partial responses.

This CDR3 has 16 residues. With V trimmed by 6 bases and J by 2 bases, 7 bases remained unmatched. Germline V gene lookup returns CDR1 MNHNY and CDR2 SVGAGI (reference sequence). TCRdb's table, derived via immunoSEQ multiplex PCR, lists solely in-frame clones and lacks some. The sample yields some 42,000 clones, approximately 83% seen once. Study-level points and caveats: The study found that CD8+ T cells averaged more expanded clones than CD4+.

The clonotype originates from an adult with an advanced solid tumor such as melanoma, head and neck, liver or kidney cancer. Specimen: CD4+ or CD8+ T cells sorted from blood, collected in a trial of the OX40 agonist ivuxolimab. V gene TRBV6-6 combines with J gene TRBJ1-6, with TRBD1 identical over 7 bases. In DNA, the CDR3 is TGTGCCAGCAGCCGTGACAGGGTCCCCTATAATTCACCCCTCCACTTT. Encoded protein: CASSRDRVPYNSPLHF.